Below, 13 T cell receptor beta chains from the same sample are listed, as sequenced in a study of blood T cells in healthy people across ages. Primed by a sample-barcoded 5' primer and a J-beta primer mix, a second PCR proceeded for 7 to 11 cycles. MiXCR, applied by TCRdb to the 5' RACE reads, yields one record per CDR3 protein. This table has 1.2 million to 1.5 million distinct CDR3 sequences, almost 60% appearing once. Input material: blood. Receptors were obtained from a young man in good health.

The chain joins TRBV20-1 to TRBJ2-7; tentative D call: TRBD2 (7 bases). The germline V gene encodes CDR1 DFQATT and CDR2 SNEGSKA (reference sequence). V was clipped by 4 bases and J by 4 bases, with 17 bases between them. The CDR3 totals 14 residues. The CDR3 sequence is CSAKRGAGDYEQYF. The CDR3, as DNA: TGCAGTGCTAAGAGGGGGGCGGGGGATTACGAGCAGTACTTC.

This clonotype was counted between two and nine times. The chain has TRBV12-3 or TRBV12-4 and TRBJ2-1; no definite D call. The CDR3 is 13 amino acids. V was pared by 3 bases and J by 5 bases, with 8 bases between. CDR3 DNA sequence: TGTGCCAGCAGTTTCGCCAGGCACAATGAGCAGTTCTTC. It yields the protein CASSFARHNEQFF.

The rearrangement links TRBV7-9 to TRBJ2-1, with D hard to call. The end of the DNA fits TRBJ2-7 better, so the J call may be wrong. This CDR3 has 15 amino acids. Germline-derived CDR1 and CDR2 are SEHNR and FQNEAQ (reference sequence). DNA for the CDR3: TGTGCCAGCAGCTTAGTCCCGGAAAAATACAATGAGCAGTACTTC. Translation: CASSLVPEKYNEQYF.

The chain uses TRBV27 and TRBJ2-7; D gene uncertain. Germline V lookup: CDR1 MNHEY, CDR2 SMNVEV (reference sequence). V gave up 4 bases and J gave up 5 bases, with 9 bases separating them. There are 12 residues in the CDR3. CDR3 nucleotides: TGTGCCAGCAGTTCCCCGCCGGACGAGCAGTACTTC. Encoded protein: CASSSPPDEQYF.

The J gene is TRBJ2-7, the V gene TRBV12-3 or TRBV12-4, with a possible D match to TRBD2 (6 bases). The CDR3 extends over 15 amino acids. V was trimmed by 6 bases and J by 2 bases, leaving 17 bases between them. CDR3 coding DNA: TGTGCCAGCAGCAAGCATCTAGCGCAGACCTACGAGCAGTACTTC. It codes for CASSKHLAQTYEQYF.

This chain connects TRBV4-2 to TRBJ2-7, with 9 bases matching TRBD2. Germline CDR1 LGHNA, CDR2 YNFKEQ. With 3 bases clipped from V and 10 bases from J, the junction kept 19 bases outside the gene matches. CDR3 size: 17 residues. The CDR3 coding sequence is TGTGCCAGCAGCCAGGAGACCGGACTAGCGTTTAGCCGGGATCAGTACTTC. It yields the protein CASSQETGLAFSRDQYF.

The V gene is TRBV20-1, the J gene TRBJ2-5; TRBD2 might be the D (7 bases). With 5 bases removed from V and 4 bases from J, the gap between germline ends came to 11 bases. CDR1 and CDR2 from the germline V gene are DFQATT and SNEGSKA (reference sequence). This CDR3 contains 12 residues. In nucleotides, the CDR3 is TGCAGTGCTGGAGGGGGGGCAGAGACCCAGTACTTC. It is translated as CSAGGGAETQYF.

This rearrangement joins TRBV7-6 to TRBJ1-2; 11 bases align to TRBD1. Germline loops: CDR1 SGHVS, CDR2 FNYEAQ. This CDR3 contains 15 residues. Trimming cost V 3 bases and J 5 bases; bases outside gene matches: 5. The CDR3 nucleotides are TGTGCCAGCAGCTTTGGGACAGGGGGTTTATATGGCTACACCTTC. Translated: CASSFGTGGLYGYTF.

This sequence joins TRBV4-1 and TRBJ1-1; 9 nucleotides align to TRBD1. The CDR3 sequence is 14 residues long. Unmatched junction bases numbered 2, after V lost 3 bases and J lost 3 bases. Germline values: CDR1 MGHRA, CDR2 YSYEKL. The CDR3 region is CASSQTGGDTEAFF. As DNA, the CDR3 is TGCGCCAGCAGCCAGACAGGGGGAGACACTGAAGCTTTCTTT.

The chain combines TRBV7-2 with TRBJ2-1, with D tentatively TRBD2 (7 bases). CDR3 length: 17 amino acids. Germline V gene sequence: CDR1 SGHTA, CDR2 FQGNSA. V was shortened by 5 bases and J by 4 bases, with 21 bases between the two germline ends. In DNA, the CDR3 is TGTGCCAGCAGCCCCCTCCTGGGCGGGGGCATTTACAATGAGCAGTTCTTC. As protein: CASSPLLGGGIYNEQFF. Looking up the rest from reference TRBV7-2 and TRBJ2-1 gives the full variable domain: GAGVSQSPSNKVTEKGKDVELRCDPISGHTALYWYRQSLGQGLEFLIYFQGNSAPDKSGLPSDRFSAERTGGSVSTLTIQRTQQEDSAVYLCASSPLLGGGIYNEQFFGPGTRLTVL.

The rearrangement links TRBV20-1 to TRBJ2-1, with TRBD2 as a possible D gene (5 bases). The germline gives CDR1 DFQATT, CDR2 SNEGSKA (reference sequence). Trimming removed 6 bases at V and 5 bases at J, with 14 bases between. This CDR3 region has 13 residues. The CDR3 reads CSARRNGNNEQFF. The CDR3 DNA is TGCAGTGCCAGGAGAAACGGGAACAATGAGCAGTTCTTC.

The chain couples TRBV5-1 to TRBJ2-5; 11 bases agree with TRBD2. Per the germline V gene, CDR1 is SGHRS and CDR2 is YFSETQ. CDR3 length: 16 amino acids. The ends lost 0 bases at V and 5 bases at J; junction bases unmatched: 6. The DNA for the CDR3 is TGCGCCAGCAGCTTGGCGACTAGCGGGGTTTCGGAGACCCAGTACTTC. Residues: CASSLATSGVSETQYF.

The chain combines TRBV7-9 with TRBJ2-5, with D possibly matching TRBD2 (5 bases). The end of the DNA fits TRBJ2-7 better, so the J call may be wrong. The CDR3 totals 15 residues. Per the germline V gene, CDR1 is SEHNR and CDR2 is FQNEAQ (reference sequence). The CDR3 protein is CASSFGGTLGYEQYF. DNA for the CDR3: TGTGCCAGCAGCTTTGGAGGCACGCTGGGCTACGAGCAGTACTTC.